This TCR beta chain was found in a study of human T cells and chemical hapten exposure. Study-level background: All through the approximately 22-week study, the scalp of each patient received diphenylcyclopropenone doses weekly. Patch testing was performed with 0.01% DPC on the upper back, with reading at 6 days. Variability of per-sample TCR yields stemmed mainly from small differences in pooled library volume.

The CDR3 extends over 13 amino acids. Trimming took off 2 bases at V and 2 bases at J, with 5 bases between the two ends. Germline V gives CDR1 SGHRS, CDR2 YFSETQ. Time point noted: pre-sensitization, week 0. Treatment reported: therapeutic diphenylcyclopropenone sensitization with weekly scalp DPC. TCRdb fed the RACE reads into MiXCR, producing one record per CDR3 protein. The sample records 350,000 to 450,000 distinct CDR3 sequences, roughly 5.3% being singletons. This chain uses TRBV5-1 with TRBJ1-5; D ambiguous. This TCR came from a woman between 45 and 60 years old with alopecia areata. Some clones in this sample may be carry-over from other donors' samples. The sequencing used whole blood, collected in connection with sensitization to the hapten diphenylcyclopropenone (DPC). This chain's CDR3 is CASSFEGNQPQHF. The DNA for the CDR3 is TGCGCCAGCAGCTTCGAGGGCAATCAGCCCCAGCATTTT.